The TCR beta chain under discussion was sequenced for a study of CD8+CD57+ T cells in acquired aplastic anemia. Turning to the study itself: The average for DNA from sorted CD4+ and CD8+ cells was approximately 3.2 ug.

About this clonotype: Antigen: not known.

Trimming took 5 bases from V and 0 from J, leaving 13 bases between them. From germline, CDR1 is SNHLY and CDR2 FYNNEI. CDR3 size: 15 residues. Genomic DNA acted as the template from which TCR beta VDJ combination and CDR3 sequence profiling were carried out. TCRdb redid the calling of the reads with MiXCR, one entry per CDR3 protein. The sample yields about 210,000 distinct CDR3 sequences, 34% seen once. General study findings and limits: Found in both controls and patients were twenty-nine CD8+ CDR3 sequences.

The rearrangement uses TRBV2 and TRBJ1-1; a possible D gene is TRBD1 (5 bases). What was sequenced was sorted CD4+, CD8+, or CD8+CD57+ T cells (not recorded which) from PBMCs. The sequence was obtained from a human donor in good health, serving as a control. This CDR3 is CASSRYGTLNTEAFF. As DNA, the CDR3 is TGTGCCAGCAGTCGATACGGGACGCTGAACACTGAAGCTTTCTTT.